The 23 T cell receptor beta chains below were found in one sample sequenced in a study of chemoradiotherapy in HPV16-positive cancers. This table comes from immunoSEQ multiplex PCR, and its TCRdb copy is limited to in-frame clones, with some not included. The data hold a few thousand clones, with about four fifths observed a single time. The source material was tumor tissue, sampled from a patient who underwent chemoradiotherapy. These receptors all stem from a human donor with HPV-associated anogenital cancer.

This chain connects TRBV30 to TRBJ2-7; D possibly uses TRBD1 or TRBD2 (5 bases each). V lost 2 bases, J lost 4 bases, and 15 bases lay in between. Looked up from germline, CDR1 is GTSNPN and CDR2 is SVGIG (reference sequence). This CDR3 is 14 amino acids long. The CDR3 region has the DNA TGTGCCTGGAGTATCCGATGGGGGAAATACGAGCAGTACTTC. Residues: CAWSIRWGKYEQYF.

The CDR3 DNA reads TGTGCCAGCAGTTCAGGACAGAACTACGAGCAGTACTTC. Translated, it gives CASSSGQNYEQYF. The V gene is TRBV6-1, the J gene TRBJ2-7; tentatively, D is TRBD1 (6 bases). Germline CDR1 MNHNS, CDR2 SASEGT. The CDR3 sequence is 13 residues long. Trimming removed 5 bases from V and 3 bases from J, with 11 bases in between.

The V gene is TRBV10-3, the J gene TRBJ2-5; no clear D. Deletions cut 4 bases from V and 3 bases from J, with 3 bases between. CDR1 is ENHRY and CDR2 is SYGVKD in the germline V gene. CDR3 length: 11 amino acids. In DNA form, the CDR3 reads TGTGCCATCAGTGCTAAAGAGACCCAGTACTTC. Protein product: CAISAKETQYF.

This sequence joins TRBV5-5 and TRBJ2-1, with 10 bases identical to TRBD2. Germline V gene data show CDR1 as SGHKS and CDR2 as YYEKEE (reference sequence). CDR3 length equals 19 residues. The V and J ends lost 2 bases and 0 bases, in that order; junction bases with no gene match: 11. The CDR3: CASSFRLAGAASSYNEQFF. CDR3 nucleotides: TGTGCCAGCAGCTTTCGCCTAGCGGGAGCTGCCAGCTCCTACAATGAGCAGTTCTTC.

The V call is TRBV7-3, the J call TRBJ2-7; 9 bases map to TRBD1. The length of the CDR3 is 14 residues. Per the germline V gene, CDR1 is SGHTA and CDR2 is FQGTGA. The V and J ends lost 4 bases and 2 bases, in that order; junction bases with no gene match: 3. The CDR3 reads CASSSRQGAYEQYF. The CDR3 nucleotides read TGTGCCAGCAGCTCCCGACAGGGGGCCTACGAGCAGTACTTC.

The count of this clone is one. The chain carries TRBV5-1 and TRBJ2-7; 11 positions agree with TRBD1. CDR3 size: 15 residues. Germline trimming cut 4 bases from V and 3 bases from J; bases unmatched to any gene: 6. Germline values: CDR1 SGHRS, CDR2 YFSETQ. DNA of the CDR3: TGCGCCAGCAGCGAAGCCGGGACAGGGGGCTACGAGCAGTACTTC. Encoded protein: CASSEAGTGGYEQYF.

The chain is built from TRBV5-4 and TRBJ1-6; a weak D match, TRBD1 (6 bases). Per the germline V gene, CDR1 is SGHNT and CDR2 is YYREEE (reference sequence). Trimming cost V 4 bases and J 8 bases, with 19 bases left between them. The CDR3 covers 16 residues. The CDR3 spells CASSGGGTGSYSPLHF. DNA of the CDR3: TGTGCCAGCAGCGGAGGTGGAACAGGGAGCTATTCACCCCTCCACTTT.

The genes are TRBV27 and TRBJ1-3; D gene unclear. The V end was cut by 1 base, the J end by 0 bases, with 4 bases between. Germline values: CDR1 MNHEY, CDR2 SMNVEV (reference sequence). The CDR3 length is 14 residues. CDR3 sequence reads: CASSLYPSGNTIYF. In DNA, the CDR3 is TGTGCCAGCAGTTTATATCCCTCTGGAAACACCATATATTTT.

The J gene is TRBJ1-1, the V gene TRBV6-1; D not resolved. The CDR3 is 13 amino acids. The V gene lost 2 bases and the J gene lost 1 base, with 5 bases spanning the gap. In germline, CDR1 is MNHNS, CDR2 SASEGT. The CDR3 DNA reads TGTGCCAGCAGTGAATCGTCGAACACTGAAGCTTTCTTT. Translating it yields CASSESSNTEAFF.

This CDR3 reads CASSESGQRNRFRYTF. CDR3 DNA sequence: TGTGCCAGCAGTGAATCAGGACAAAGGAACCGCTTTAGGTACACCTTC. This chain uses TRBV2 with TRBJ1-2; the D gene is possibly TRBD1 (5 bases). The CDR3 totals 16 residues. Trimming left V 2 bases short and J 11 bases short, with 24 bases between. Germline V gene lookup returns CDR1 SNHLY and CDR2 FYNNEI.

The chain's CDR3 is CAWSVMKEYTDTQYF. CDR3 DNA sequence: TGTGCCTGGAGTGTAATGAAGGAATACACAGATACGCAGTATTTT. This rearrangement joins TRBV30 to TRBJ2-3; no firm D call. V gave up 0 bases and J gave up 2 bases, with 12 bases separating them. This CDR3 is built from 15 residues. Germline CDR1 reads GTSNPN; CDR2 reads SVGIG (reference sequence).

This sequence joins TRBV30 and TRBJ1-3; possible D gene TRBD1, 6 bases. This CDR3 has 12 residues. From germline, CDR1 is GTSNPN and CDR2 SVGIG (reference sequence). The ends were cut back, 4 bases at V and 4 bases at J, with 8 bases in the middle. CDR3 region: CAWNDRGNTIYF. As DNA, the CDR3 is TGTGCCTGGAATGACAGGGGAAACACCATATATTTT.

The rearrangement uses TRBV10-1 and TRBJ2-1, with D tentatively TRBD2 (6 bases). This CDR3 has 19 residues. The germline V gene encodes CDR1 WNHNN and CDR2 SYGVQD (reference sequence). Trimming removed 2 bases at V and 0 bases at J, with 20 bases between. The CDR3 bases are TGCGCCAGCAGTGAGAGGGCGCTGGGACTCCCAAGCTCCTACAATGAGCAGTTCTTC. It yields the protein CASSERALGLPSSYNEQFF.

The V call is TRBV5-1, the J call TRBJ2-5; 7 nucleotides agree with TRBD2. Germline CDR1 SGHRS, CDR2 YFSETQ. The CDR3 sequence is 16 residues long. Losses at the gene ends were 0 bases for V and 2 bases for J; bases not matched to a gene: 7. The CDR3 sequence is CASSLAPSGGQETQYF. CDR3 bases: TGCGCCAGCAGCTTGGCCCCTAGCGGCGGGCAAGAGACCCAGTACTTC.

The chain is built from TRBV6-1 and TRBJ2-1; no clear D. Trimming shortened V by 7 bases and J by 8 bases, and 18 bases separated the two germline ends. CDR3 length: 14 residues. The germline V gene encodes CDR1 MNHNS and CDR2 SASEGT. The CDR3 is CASKIAEALDEQFF. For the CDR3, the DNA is TGTGCCAGCAAAATAGCCGAGGCATTAGATGAGCAGTTCTTC.

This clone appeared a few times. DNA for the CDR3: TGTGCCACCAGCACCCAGGGGTGGACTGAAGCTTTCTTT. Translating gives CATSTQGWTEAFF. V is TRBV15 and J is TRBJ1-1; TRBD1 is a possible D gene (6 bases). Germline V gene lookup returns CDR1 LNHNV and CDR2 YYDKDF (reference sequence). Trimming shortened V by 4 bases and J by 5 bases, and 11 bases separated the two germline ends. This CDR3 is 13 amino acids long.

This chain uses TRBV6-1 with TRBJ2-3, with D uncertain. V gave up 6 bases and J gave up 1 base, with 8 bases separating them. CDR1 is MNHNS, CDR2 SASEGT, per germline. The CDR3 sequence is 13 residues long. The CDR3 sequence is CASRVEGTDTQYF. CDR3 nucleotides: TGTGCCAGCAGAGTCGAGGGCACAGATACGCAGTATTTT.

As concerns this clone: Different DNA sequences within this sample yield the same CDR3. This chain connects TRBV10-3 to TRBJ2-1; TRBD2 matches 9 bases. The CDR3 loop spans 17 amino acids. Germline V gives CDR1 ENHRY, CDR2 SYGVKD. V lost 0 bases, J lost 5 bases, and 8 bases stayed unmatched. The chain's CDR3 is CAISESKASGDNNEQFF. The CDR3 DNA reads TGTGCCATCAGTGAGTCGAAGGCTAGCGGGGACAACAATGAGCAGTTCTTC.

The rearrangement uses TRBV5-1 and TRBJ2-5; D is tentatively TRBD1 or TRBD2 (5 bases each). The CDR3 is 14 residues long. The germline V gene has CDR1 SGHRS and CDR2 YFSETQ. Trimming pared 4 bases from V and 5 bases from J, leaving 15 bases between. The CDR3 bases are TGCGCCAGCAGCGCGGGCAGGGTGGCCGAGACCCAGTACTTC. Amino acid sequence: CASSAGRVAETQYF.

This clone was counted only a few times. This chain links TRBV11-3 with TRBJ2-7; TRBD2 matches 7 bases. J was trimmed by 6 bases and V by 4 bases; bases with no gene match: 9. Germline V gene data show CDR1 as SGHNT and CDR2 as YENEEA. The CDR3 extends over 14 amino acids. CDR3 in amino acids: CASSSRGVLAEQYF. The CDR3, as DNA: TGTGCCAGCAGCTCCCGGGGGGTCTTAGCCGAGCAGTACTTC. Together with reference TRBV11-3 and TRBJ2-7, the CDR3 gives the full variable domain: EAGVVQSPRYKIIEKKQPVAFWCNPISGHNTLYWYLQNLGQGPELLIRYENEEAVDDSQLPKDRFSAERLKGVDSTLKIQPAELGDSAVYLCASSSRGVLAEQYFGPGTRLTVT.

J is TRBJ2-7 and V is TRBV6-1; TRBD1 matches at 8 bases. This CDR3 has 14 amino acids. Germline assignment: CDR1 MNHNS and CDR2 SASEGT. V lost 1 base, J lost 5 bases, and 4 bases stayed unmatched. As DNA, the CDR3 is TGTGCCAGCAGTGAAGGGACAGGGTCGGACGAGCAGTACTTC. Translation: CASSEGTGSDEQYF.

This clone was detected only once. CDR3 loop: CASSLAGGVTGGLTF. The CDR3, as DNA: TGCGCCAGCAGCTTGGCCGGTGGGGTGACAGGCGGCCTCACCTTC. V usage is TRBV5-1 and J usage is TRBJ1-2; D perhaps matches TRBD1 (6 bases). V was cut by 0 bases and J by 13 bases, with 22 bases left in between. The CDR3 has 15 residues. The germline CDR1 and CDR2 sequences are SGHRS and YFSETQ.

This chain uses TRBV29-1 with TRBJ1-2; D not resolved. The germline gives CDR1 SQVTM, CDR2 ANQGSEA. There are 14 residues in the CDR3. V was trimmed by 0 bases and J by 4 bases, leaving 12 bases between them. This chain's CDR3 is CSVEEDEGIYGYTF. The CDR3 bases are TGCAGCGTTGAAGAGGACGAAGGGATCTATGGCTACACCTTC. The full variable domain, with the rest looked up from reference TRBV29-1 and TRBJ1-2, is SAVISQKPSRDICQRGTSLTIQCQVDSQVTMMFWYRQQPGQSLTLIATANQGSEATYESGFVIDKFPISRPNLTFSTLTVSNMSPEDSSIYLCSVEEDEGIYGYTFGSGTRLTVV.